This T cell receptor (beta chain) comes out of a study of CD8+ T cells in alopecia areata. In the study overall: Patients in the study were on tofacitinib for 6 to 18 months, then off it for 6 months.

The CDR3 is made up of 13 amino acids. Trimming took 6 bases from V and 14 from J, leaving 20 bases between them. Germline CDR1 MNHEY, CDR2 SMNVEV (reference sequence). Study-wide results and caveats: An increase in clonality over normal scalp was evident in lesional scalp, especially alopecia totalis/universalis.

Extraction of RNA preceded its reverse transcription into cDNA, which served as the sequencing template. Some clones are missing from TCRdb's copy, which holds only in-frame ones; the method was immunoSEQ multiplex PCR. The data show under 25,000 clones, 66% seen once. A note on this clone: Its antigen is unknown.

Researchers took lesional scalp punch biopsies and peripheral blood from people who were alopecia areata patients. Specimen: skin, collected at week 0. This TCR was sampled from a human donor with alopecia areata. This rearrangement joins TRBV27 to TRBJ2-1, with TRBD1 as a possible D gene (5 bases). The CDR3 loop is CASSLGVVFPKFF. CDR3 nucleotides: TGTGCCAGCAGCTTAGGGGTGGTCTTCCCCAAGTTCTTC.